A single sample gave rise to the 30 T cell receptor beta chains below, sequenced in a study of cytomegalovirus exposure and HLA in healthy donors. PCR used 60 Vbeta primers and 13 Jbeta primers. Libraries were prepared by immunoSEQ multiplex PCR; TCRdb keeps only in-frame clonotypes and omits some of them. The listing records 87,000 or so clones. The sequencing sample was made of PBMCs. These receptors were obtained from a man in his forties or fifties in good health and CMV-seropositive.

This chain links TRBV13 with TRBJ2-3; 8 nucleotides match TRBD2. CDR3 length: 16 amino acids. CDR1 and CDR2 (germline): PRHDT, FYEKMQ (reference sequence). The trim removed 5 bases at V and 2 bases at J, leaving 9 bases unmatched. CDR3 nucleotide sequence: TGTGCCAGCAGCCCCTTCGGAGCGGGGGCCACAGATACGCAGTATTTT. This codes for CASSPFGAGATDTQYF.

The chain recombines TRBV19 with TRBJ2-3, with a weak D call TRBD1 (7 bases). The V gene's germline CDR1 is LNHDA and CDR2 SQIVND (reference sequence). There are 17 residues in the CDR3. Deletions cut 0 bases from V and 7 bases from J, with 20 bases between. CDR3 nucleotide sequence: TGTGCCAGTAGTATAGATGGGGCAGGGGGGAACCCTCATACGCAGTATTTT. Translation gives CASSIDGAGGNPHTQYF. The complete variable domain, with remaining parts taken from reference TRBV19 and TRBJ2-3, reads DGGITQSPKYLFRKEGQNVTLSCEQNLNHDAMYWYRQDPGQGLRLIYYSQIVNDFQKGDIAEGYSVSREKKESFPLTVTSAQKNPTAFYLCASSIDGAGGNPHTQYFGPGTRLTVL.

This CDR3 reads CAISEGIAGGGNEQFF. The CDR3, as DNA: TGTGCCATCAGTGAGGGAATAGCGGGAGGGGGCAATGAGCAGTTCTTC. V gene TRBV10-3 combines with J gene TRBJ2-1; 11 bases are shared with TRBD2. The CDR3 is made up of 16 amino acids. Trimming removed 2 bases from V and 6 bases from J; junction bases left unmatched: 6. Germline V gene data show CDR1 as ENHRY and CDR2 as SYGVKD.

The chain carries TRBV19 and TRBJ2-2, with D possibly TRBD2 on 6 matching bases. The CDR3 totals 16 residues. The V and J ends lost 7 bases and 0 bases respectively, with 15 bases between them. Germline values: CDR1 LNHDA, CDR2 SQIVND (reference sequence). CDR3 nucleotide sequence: TGTGCCAGTACGGCTCGCGGGACTTCGAACACCGGGGAGCTGTTTTTT. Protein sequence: CASTARGTSNTGELFF.

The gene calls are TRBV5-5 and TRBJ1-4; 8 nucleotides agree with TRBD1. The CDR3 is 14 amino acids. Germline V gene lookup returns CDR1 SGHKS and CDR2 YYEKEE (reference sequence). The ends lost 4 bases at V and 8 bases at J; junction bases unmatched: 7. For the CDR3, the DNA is TGTGCCAGCAGCCTAGGACAGGGCCGGGAAAAACTGTTTTTT. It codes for CASSLGQGREKLFF. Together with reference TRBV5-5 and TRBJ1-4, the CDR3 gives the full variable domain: DAGVTQSPTHLIKTRGQQVTLRCSPISGHKSVSWYQQVLGQGPQFIFQYYEKEERGRGNFPDRFSARQFPNYSSELNVNALLLGDSALYLCASSLGQGREKLFFGSGTQLSVL.

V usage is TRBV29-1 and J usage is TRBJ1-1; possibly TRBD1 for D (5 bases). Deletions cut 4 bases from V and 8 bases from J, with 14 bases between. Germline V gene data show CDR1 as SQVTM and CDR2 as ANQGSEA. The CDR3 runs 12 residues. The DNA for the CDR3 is TGCAGCGTTGGTCGAGATTGGGGCGAAGCTTTCTTT. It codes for CSVGRDWGEAFF.

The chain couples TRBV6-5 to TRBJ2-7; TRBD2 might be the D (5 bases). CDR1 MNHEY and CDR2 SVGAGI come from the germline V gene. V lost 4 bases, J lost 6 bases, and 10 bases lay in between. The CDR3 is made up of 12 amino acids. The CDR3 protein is CASSSSAGEQYF. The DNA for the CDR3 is TGTGCCAGCAGTTCCTCCGCGGGCGAGCAGTACTTC.

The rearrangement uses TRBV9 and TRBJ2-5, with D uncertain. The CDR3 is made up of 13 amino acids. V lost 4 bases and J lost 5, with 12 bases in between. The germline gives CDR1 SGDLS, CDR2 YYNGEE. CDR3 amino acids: CASSRGPRETQYF. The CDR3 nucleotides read TGTGCCAGCAGCCGAGGCCCAAGGGAGACCCAGTACTTC.

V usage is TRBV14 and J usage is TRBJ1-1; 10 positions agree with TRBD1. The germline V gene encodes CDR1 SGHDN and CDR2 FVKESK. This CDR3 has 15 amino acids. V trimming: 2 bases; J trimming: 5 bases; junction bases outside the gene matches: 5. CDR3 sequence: CASSQWTGGGTEAFF. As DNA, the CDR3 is TGTGCCAGCAGCCAATGGACAGGGGGAGGAACTGAAGCTTTCTTT.

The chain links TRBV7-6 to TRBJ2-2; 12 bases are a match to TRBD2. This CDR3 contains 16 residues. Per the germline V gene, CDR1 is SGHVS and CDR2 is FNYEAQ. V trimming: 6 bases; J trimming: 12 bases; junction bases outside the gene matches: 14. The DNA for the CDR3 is TGTGCCAGCAGGCCGAGACTAGCGGGAGCGGAGAGTCAGCTGTTTTTT. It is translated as CASRPRLAGAESQLFF.

For the CDR3, the DNA is TGTGCCAGCAGCTCCCCTTATGGGGCCCACCAAGAGACCCAGTACTTC. It is translated as CASSSPYGAHQETQYF. The rearrangement links TRBV7-9 to TRBJ2-5; the D gene is possibly TRBD1 (5 bases). This CDR3 has 16 amino acids. CDR1 is SEHNR, CDR2 FQNEAQ, per germline (reference sequence). V lost 4 bases and J 0 bases, leaving 15 bases between the germline ends.

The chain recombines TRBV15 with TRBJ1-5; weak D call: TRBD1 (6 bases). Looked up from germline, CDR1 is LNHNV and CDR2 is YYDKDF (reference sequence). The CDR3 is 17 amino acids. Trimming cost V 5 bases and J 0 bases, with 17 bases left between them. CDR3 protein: CATSGQLASASNQPQHF. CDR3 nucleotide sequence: TGTGCCACCAGCGGACAGTTGGCATCGGCTAGCAATCAGCCCCAGCATTTT.

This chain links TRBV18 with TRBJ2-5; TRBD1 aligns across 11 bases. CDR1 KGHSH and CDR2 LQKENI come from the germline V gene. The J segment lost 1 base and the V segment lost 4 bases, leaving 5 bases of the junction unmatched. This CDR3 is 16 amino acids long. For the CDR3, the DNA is TGTGCCAGCTCACGGGGACAGGGGGAGCTCCAAGAGACCCAGTACTTC. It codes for CASSRGQGELQETQYF. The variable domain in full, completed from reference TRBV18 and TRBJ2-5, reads NAGVMQNPRHLVRRRGQEARLRCSPMKGHSHVYWYRQLPEEGLKFMVYLQKENIIDESGMPKERFSAEFPKEGPSILRIQQVVRGDSAAYFCASSRGQGELQETQYFGPGTRLLVL.

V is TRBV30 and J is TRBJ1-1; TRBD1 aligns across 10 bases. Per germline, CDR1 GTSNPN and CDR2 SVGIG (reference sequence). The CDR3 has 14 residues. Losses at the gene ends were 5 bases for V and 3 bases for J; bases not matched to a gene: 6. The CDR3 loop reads CAWVGGTGDTEAFF. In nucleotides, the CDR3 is TGTGCCTGGGTTGGGGGGACAGGGGACACTGAAGCTTTCTTT. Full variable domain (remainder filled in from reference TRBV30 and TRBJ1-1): SQTIHQWPATLVQPVGSPLSLECTVEGTSNPNLYWYRQAAGRGLQLLFYSVGIGQISSEVPQNLSASRPQDRQFILSSKKLLLSDSGFYLCAWVGGTGDTEAFFGQGTRLTVV.

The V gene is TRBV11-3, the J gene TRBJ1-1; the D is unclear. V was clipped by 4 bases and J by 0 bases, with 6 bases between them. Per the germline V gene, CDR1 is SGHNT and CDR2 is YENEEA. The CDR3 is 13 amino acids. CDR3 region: CASSYPVNTEAFF. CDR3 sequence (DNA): TGTGCCAGCAGCTATCCAGTGAACACTGAAGCTTTCTTT.

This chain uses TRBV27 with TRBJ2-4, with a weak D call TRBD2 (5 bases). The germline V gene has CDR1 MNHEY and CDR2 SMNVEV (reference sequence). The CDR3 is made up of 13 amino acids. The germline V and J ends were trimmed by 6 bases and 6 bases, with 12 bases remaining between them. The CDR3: CASRTMSGNIQYF. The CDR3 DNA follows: TGTGCCAGCAGGACTATGAGTGGAAACATTCAGTACTTC.

CDR3 DNA: TGTGCCAGCTCACCACCCGGGCTAGCGGATGAGCAGTTCTTC. It encodes CASSPPGLADEQFF. The chain is built from TRBV18 and TRBJ2-1; 7 positions agree with TRBD2. CDR1 is KGHSH, CDR2 LQKENI, per germline. With 0 bases clipped from V and 8 bases from J, the junction kept 4 bases outside the gene matches. CDR3 length: 14 residues. The whole variable domain, filled in from reference TRBV18 and TRBJ2-1, reads NAGVMQNPRHLVRRRGQEARLRCSPMKGHSHVYWYRQLPEEGLKFMVYLQKENIIDESGMPKERFSAEFPKEGPSILRIQQVVRGDSAAYFCASSPPGLADEQFFGPGTRLTVL.

CDR3 sequence reads: CASSQGSSAYNEQFF. As DNA, the CDR3 is TGTGCCAGCAGCCAAGGGAGTTCGGCCTACAATGAGCAGTTCTTC. This chain uses TRBV14 with TRBJ2-1, with D uncertain. V lost 1 base to trimming and J lost 2 bases, with 9 bases between them. This CDR3 is built from 15 residues. CDR1 and CDR2 from the germline V gene are SGHDN and FVKESK. The full variable domain, completed using reference TRBV14 and TRBJ2-1, is EAGVTQFPSHSVIEKGQTVTLRCDPISGHDNLYWYRRVMGKEIKFLLHFVKESKQDESGMPNNRFLAERTGGTYSTLKVQPAELEDSGVYFCASSQGSSAYNEQFFGPGTRLTVL.

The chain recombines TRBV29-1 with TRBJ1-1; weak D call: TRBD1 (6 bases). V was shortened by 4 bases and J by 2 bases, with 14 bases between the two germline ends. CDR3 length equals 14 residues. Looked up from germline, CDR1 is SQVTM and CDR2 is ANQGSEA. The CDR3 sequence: CSVVRGGVNTEAFF. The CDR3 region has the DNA TGCAGCGTTGTGAGGGGGGGGGTTAACACTGAAGCTTTCTTT.

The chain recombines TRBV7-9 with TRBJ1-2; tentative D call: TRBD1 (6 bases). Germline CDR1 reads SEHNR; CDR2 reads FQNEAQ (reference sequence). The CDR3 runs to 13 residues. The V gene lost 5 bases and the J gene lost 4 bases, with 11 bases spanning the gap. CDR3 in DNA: TGTGCCAGCAGCGCAACAGGGATCTATGGCTACACCTTC. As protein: CASSATGIYGYTF.

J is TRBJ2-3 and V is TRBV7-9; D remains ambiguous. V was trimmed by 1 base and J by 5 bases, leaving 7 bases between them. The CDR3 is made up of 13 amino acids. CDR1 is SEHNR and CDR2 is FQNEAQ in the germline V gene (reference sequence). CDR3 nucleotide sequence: TGTGCCAGCAGCTTAGGGTCAGGAGATACGCAGTATTTT. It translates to CASSLGSGDTQYF.

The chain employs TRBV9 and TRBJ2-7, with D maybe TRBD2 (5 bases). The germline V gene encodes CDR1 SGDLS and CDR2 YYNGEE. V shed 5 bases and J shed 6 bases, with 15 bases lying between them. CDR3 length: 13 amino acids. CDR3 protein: CASSITLGGEQYF. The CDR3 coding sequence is TGTGCCAGCAGTATAACACTCGGAGGCGAGCAGTACTTC.

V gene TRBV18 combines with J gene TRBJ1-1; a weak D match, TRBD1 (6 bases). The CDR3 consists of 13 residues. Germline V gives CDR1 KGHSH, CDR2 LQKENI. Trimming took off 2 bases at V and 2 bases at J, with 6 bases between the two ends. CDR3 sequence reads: CASSPGTNTEAFF. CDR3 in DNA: TGTGCCAGCTCACCAGGGACAAACACTGAAGCTTTCTTT.

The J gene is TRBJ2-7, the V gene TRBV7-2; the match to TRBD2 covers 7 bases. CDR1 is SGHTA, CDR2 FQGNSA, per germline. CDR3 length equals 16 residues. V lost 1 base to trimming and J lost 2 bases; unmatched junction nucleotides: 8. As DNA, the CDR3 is TGTGCCAGCAGCTTAGTCGCCAGCGGGGCCCCCTACGAGCAGTACTTC. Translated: CASSLVASGAPYEQYF.

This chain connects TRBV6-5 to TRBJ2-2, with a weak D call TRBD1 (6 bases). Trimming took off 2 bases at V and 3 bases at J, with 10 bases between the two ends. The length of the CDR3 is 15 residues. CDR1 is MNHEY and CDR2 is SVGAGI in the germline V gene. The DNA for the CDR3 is TGTGCCAGCAGTTACGACCCAGGGGACACCGGGGAGCTGTTTTTT. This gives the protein CASSYDPGDTGELFF.

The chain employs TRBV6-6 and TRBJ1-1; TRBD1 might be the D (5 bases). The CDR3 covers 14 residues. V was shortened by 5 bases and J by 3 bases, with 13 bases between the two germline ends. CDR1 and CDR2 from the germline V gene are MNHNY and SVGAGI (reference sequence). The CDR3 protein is CASSDRTRHTEAFF. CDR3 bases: TGTGCCAGCAGTGACCGGACAAGACACACTGAAGCTTTCTTT.

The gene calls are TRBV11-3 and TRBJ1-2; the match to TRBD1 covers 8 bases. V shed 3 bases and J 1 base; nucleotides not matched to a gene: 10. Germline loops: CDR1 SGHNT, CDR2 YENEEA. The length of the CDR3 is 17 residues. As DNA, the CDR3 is TGTGCCAGCAGCTTCGGACAGGGCTCGCCTTTTAACTATGGCTACACCTTC. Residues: CASSFGQGSPFNYGYTF.

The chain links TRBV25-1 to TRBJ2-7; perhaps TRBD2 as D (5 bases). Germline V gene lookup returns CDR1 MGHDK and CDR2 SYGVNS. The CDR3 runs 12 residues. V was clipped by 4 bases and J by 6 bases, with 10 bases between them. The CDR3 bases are TGTGCCAGCAGTGGCACTGGACTCGAGCAGTACTTC. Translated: CASSGTGLEQYF.

This CDR3 reads CSVEGQGPYEQYF. The CDR3 region has the DNA TGCAGCGTTGAGGGACAGGGGCCGTACGAGCAGTACTTC. The genes are TRBV29-1 and TRBJ2-7; TRBD1 agrees at 10 bases. Germline V lookup: CDR1 SQVTM, CDR2 ANQGSEA. The CDR3 sequence is 13 residues long. Trimming cost V 3 bases and J 4 bases; bases outside gene matches: 3.

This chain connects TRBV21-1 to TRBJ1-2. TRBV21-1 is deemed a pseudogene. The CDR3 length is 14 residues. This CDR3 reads CASSKGGQPYGYTF. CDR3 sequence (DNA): TGTGCCAGCAGCAAAGGAGGGCAGCCCTATGGCTACACCTTC.